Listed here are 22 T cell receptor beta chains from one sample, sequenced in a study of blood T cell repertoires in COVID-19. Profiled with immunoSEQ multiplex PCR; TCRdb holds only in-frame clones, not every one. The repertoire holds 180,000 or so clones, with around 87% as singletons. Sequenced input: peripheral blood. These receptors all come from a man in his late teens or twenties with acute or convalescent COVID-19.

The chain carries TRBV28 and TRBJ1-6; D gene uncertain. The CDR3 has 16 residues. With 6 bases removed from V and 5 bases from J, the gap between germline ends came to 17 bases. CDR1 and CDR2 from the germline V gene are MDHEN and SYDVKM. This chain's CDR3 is CASSPEGGEDNSPLHF. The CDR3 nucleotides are TGTGCCAGCAGCCCCGAAGGTGGGGAGGATAATTCACCCCTCCACTTT. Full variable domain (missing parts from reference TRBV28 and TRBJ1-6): DVKVTQSSRYLVKRTGEKVFLECVQDMDHENMFWYRQDPGLGLRLIYFSYDVKMKEKGDIPEGYSVSREKKERFSLILESASTNQTSMYLCASSPEGGEDNSPLHFGNGTRLTVT.

The CDR3 DNA reads as TGTGCCAGCAGCTCCAGGGGTACCGGGGAGCTGTTTTTT. It translates to CASSSRGTGELFF. The V call is TRBV7-9, the J call TRBJ2-2; D possibly corresponds to TRBD1 (6 bases). This CDR3 region has 13 residues. The germline gives CDR1 SEHNR, CDR2 FQNEAQ (reference sequence). V dropped 4 bases and J dropped 5 bases, with 8 bases sitting between them.

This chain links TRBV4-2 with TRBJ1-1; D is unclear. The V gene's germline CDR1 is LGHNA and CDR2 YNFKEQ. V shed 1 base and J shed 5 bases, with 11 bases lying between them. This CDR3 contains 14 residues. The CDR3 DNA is TGTGCCAGCAGCCAAGCCGAACCGGGGACTGAAGCTTTCTTT. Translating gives CASSQAEPGTEAFF.

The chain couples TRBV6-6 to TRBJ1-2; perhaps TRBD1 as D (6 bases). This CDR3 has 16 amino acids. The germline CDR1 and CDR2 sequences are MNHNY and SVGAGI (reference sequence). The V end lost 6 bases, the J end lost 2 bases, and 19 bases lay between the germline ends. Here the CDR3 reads CASSSTQGLGNYGYTF. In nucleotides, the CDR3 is TGTGCCAGCAGCTCCACCCAGGGGCTGGGGAACTATGGCTACACCTTC.

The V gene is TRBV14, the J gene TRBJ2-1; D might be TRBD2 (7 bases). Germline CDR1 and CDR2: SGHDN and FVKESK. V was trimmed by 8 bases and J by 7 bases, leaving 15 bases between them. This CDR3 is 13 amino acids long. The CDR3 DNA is TGTGCCAGCGGGGGGGCGCTGGATAATGAGCAGTTCTTC. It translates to CASGGALDNEQFF.

The CDR3 spells CASSPLAGAQETQYF. The DNA of the CDR3 is TGTGCCAGCAGTCCACTAGCGGGGGCCCAAGAGACCCAGTACTTC. The chain uses TRBV6-5 and TRBJ2-5; 11 bases fit TRBD2. V shed 5 bases and J 1 base; nucleotides not matched to a gene: 3. CDR1 is MNHEY and CDR2 is SVGAGI in the germline V gene. The CDR3 is 15 residues long.

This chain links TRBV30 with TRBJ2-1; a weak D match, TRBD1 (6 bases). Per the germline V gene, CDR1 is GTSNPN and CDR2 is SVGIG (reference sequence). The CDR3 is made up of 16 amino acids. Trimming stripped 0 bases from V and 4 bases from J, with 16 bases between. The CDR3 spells CAWSVKGGTQYNEQFF. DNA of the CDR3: TGTGCCTGGAGTGTAAAAGGGGGAACACAGTACAATGAGCAGTTCTTC.

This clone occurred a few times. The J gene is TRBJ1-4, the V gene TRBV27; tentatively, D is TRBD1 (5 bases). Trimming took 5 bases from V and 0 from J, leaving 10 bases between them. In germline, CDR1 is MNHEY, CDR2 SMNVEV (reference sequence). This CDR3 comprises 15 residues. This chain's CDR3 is CASSLWGATNEKLFF. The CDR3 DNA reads TGTGCCAGCAGTCTCTGGGGGGCAACTAATGAAAAACTGTTTTTT. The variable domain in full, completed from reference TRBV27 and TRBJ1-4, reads EAQVTQNPRYLITVTGKKLTVTCSQNMNHEYMSWYRQDPGLGLRQIYYSMNVEVTDKGDVPEGYKVSRKEKRNFPLILESPSPNQTSLYFCASSLWGATNEKLFFGSGTQLSVL.

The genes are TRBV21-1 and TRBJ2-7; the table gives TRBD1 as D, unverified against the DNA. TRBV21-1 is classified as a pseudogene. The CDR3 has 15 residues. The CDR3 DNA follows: TGTGCCAGCAGTTCCGGGACAGGACCATCCTACGAGCAGTACTTC. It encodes CASSSGTGPSYEQYF.

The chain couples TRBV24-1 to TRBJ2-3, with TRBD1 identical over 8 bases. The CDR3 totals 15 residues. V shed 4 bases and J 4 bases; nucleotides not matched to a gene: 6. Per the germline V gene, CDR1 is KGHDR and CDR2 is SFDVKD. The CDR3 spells CATSDLGQGADTQYF. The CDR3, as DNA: TGTGCCACCAGTGACCTTGGACAGGGAGCAGATACGCAGTATTTT.

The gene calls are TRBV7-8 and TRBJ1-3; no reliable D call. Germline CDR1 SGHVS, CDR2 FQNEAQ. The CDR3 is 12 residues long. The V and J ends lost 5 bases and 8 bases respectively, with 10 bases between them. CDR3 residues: CASSRGADTIYF. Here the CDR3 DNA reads TGTGCCAGCAGCAGAGGAGCGGACACCATATATTTT. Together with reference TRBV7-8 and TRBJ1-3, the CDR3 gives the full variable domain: GAGVSQSPRYKVAKRGQDVALRCDPISGHVSLFWYQQALGQGPEFLTYFQNEAQLDKSGLPSDRFFAERPEGSVSTLKIQRTQQEDSAVYLCASSRGADTIYFGEGSWLTVV.

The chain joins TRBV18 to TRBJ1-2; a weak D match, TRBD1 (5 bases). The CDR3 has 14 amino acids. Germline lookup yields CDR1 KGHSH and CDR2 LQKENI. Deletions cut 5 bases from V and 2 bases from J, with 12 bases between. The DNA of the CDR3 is TGTGCCAGCTCAGCCAGGGAGGGGAACTATGGCTACACCTTC. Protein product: CASSAREGNYGYTF.

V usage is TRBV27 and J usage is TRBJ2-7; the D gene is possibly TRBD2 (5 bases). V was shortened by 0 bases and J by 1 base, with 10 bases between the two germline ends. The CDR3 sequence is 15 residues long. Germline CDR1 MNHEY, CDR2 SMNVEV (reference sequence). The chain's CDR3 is CASSLSSGGSYEQYV. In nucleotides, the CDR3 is TGTGCCAGCAGTTTATCATCCGGCGGGTCCTACGAGCAGTACGTC.

The CDR3 DNA sequence: TGTGCCAGCAGTGGAGGGCTGGACAATCAGCCCCAGCATTTT. It yields the protein CASSGGLDNQPQHF. The genes are TRBV25-1 and TRBJ1-5; D ambiguous. Trimming shortened V by 4 bases and J by 3 bases, and 10 bases separated the two germline ends. The germline gives CDR1 MGHDK, CDR2 SYGVNS. This CDR3 has 14 amino acids.

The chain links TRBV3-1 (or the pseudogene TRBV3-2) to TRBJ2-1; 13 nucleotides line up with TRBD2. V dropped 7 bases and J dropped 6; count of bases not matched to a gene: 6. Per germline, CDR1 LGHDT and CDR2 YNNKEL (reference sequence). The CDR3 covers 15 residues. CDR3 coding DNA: TGTGCCAGCACCCTACTAGCGGGGGGGGGCAATGAGCAGTTCTTC. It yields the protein CASTLLAGGGNEQFF.

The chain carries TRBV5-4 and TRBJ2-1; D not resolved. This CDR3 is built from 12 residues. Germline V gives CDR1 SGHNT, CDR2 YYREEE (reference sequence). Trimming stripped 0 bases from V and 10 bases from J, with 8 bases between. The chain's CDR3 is CASSLGLLEQFF. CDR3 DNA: TGTGCCAGCAGCTTGGGCCTCCTAGAGCAGTTCTTC.

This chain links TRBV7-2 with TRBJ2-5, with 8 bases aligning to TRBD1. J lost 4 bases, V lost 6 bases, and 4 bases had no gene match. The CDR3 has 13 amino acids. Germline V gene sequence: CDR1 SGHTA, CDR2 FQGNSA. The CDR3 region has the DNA TGTGCCAGCAGTTACGACAGGGGAGAGACCCAGTACTTC. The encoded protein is CASSYDRGETQYF. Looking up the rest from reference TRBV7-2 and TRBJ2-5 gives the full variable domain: GAGVSQSPSNKVTEKGKDVELRCDPISGHTALYWYRQSLGQGLEFLIYFQGNSAPDKSGLPSDRFSAERTGGSVSTLTIQRTQQEDSAVYLCASSYDRGETQYFGPGTRLLVL.

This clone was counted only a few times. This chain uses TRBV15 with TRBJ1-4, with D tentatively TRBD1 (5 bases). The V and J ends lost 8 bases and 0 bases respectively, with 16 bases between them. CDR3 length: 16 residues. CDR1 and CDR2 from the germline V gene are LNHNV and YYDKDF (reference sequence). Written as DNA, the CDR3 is TGTGCCACCCAAGATAGGGAGGGGTCAACTAATGAAAAACTGTTTTTT. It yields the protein CATQDREGSTNEKLFF.

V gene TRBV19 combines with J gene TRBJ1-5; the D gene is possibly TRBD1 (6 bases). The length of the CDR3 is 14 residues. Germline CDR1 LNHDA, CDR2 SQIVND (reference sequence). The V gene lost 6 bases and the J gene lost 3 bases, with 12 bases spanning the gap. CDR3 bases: TGTGCCAGTAGGTCAGGACAGATCAATCAGCCCCAGCATTTT. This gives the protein CASRSGQINQPQHF.

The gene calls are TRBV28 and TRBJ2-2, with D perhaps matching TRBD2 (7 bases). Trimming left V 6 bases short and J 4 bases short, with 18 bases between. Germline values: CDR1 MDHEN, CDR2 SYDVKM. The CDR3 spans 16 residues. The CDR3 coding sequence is TGTGCCAGCAGGTACTCCCTGGGGGGGGCCACCGGGGAGCTGTTTTTT. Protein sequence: CASRYSLGGATGELFF.

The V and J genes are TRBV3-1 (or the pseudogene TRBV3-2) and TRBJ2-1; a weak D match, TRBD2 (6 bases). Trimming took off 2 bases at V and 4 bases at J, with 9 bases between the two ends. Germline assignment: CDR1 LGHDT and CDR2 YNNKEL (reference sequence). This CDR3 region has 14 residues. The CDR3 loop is CASSQRGKYNEQFF. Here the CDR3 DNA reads TGTGCCAGCAGCCAACGCGGGAAGTACAATGAGCAGTTCTTC.

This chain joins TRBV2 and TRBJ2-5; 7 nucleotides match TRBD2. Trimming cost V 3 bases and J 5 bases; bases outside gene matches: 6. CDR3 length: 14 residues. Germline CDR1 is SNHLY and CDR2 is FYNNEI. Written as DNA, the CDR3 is TGTGCCAGCAGTGAGTTGACTAGCTTCGAGACCCAGTACTTC. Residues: CASSELTSFETQYF.